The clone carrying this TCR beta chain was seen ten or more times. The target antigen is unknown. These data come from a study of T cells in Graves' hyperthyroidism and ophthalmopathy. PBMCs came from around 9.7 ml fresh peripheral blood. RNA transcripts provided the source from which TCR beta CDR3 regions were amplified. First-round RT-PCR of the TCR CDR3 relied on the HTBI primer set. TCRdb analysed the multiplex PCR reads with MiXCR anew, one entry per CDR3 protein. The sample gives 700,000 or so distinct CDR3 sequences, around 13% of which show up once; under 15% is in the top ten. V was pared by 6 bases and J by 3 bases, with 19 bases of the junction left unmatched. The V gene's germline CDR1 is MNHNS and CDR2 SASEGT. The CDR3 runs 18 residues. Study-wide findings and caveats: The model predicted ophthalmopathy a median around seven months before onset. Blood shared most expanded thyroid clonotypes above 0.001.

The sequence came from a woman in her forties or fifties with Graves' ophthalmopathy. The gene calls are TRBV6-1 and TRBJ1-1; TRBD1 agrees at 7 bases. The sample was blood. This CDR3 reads CASRTMFRDRSYDTEAFF. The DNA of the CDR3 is TGTGCCAGCAGGACGATGTTCCGGGACAGATCTTACGACACTGAAGCTTTCTTT.